The rows below give T cell receptor beta chains drawn from one sample of a study of blood T cells in healthy people across ages. TCRdb re-called the 5' RACE reads with MiXCR, one entry per CDR3 protein. The table lists around 1,000,000 distinct CDR3 sequences, less than 25% of them singletons, with 0.65% to 0.95% in the top ten. These same records also appear under a second study, on T cells of mothers and their children.

Sequences were obtained from blood. These receptors all come from a girl under 10 years old in good health. CDR3s include the opening cysteine and the closing phenylalanine or tryptophan. The D gene is left open where the match is weak. Clone size appears in some rows only: once, few, many, or a class for an expanded clone.

J gene,clone size,V gene,D gene,CDR3 DNA,CDR3 protein
TRBJ2-7,once,TRBV3-1,TRBD2,TGTGCCAGCAGCCCCGGGGACTACACCTACGAGCAGTACTTC,CASSPGDYTYEQYF
TRBJ2-7,few,TRBV12-3/TRBV12-4,TRBD1,TGTGCCAGCAGTTTAGCTGAGGGGGCGAACTCCTACGAGCAGTACTTC,CASSLAEGANSYEQYF
TRBJ2-1,.,TRBV28,TRBD2,TGTGCCAGCACTTGGACTAGCGGGCGAGGAGGGATATACAATGAGCAGTTCTTC,CASTWTSGRGGIYNEQFF
TRBJ1-1,few,TRBV9,.,TGTGCCAGCAGCGCGGACAGTAGCACTGAAGCTTTCTTT,CASSADSSTEAFF
TRBJ2-7,.,TRBV20-1,.,TGCAGTGCGAAGACTCTTCTCTCCTACGAGCAGTACTTC,CSAKTLLSYEQYF
TRBJ2-1,.,TRBV20-1,.,TGCAGTGCTGAACTAGGAAGGGGGGACTCCAAGCAGTTCTTC,CSAELGRGDSKQFF
TRBJ2-7,few,TRBV11-2,.,TGTGCCAGCAGCCGGCTAAGCCGGTCCTCCTACGAGCAGTACTTC,CASSRLSRSSYEQYF
TRBJ1-5,few,TRBV4-3,.,TGCGCCAGCAGCCAAGGTTTTTTAGCTCAGCCCCAGCATTTT,CASSQGFLAQPQHF
TRBJ2-7,.,TRBV7-9,.,TGTGCCAGCCGCGCCGAACCAGGGCTCGACGAGCAGTACTTC,CASRAEPGLDEQYF
TRBJ2-5,.,TRBV29-1,.,TGCAGCGCTGCCAGGGGTTCGGAGACCCAGTACTTC,CSAARGSETQYF
TRBJ2-2,few,TRBV29-1,.,TGCAGCGTTGAAATCGGGGAACCCGGGGAGCTGTTTTTT,CSVEIGEPGELFF
TRBJ2-3,few,TRBV11-1,.,TGTGCCAGCAGCTCGCCCGGATATGGAACGACAGATACGCAGTATTTT,CASSSPGYGTTDTQYF
TRBJ1-3,.,TRBV28,.,TGTGCCAGCAGTTTAAGCTCGGGCGCCGACTCTGGAAACACCATATATTTT,CASSLSSGADSGNTIYF
TRBJ1-5,few,TRBV6-5,TRBD1,TGTGCCAGCAGCACTCGGACAGGGGCTCAGCCCCAGCATTTT,CASSTRTGAQPQHF
TRBJ2-1,.,TRBV9,TRBD2,TGTGCCAGCAGCGTAGACCCTAGCGGGAGGTCACGTGAGCAGTTCTTC,CASSVDPSGRSREQFF
TRBJ1-1,.,TRBV5-6,TRBD1,TGTGCCAGCAGCTGGGGGGGACAGGGGGACACTGAAGCTTTCTTT,CASSWGGQGDTEAFF
TRBJ2-1,.,TRBV19,.,TGTGCCAGTAGATCGGAGGACCACCCTTACAATGAGCAGTTCTTC,CASRSEDHPYNEQFF
TRBJ2-7,.,TRBV4-2,.,TGTGCCAGCAGCCAAGATATCCACGAGCAGTACTTC,CASSQDIHEQYF
TRBJ2-5,.,TRBV3-1,TRBD2,TGTGCCAGCAGCCCCCTGGGCGGGGGGGAAGAGACCCAGTACTTC,CASSPLGGGEETQYF
TRBJ2-1,.,TRBV14,.,TGTGCCACCGGGCCACAGTATAGCCCCAATGAGCAGTTCTTC,CATGPQYSPNEQFF
TRBJ2-7,.,TRBV3-1,TRBD2,TGTGCCAGCAGCCAAGGTGGCGGGAGAATCGGCGAGCAGTACTTC,CASSQGGGRIGEQYF
TRBJ1-4,few,TRBV6-6,.,TGTGCCAGCAGTAACCGGGACTACAATGAAAAACTGTTTTTT,CASSNRDYNEKLFF
TRBJ2-5,.,TRBV18,TRBD1,TGTGCCAGCTCACCACCGACAGGGGGTCTAGAGACCCAGTACTTC,CASSPPTGGLETQYF
TRBJ2-1,few,TRBV29-1,.,TGCAGCGTTCGCTCACAGGACTCAAGCTCCTACAATGAGCAGTTCTTC,CSVRSQDSSSYNEQFF
TRBJ2-1,.,TRBV7-2,TRBD2,TGTGCCAGCAGCTCATTAGCGGGAGTGGCCTACAATGAGCAGTTCTTC,CASSSLAGVAYNEQFF
TRBJ2-1,.,TRBV5-1,TRBD2,TGCGCCAGCAGCTTGGGGGGGACTAAGAGCTCCTACAATGAGCAGTTCTTC,CASSLGGTKSSYNEQFF
TRBJ2-7,.,TRBV6-5,.,TGTGCCAGCACTGGCAGGGCTTCCTACGAGCAGTACTTC,CASTGRASYEQYF
TRBJ2-2,few,TRBV6-2/TRBV6-3,.,TGTGCCAGCAGTTACCAAAGAGGGGAAAACGGGGAGCTGTTTTTT,CASSYQRGENGELFF
TRBJ2-3,few,TRBV29-1,TRBD2,TGCAGCGTTGAAGATCCGGGACTAGCGTCCCGCACAGATACGCAGTATTTT,CSVEDPGLASRTDTQYF
TRBJ2-3,few,TRBV7-9,TRBD2,TGTGCCAGCAGCCACCAACTAGCGGGAGTTCCAGATACGCAGTATTTT,CASSHQLAGVPDTQYF
TRBJ2-5,few,TRBV18,.,TGTGCCAGCTCACCACCGGACGAGACCCAGTACTTC,CASSPPDETQYF
TRBJ2-7,many,TRBV12-3/TRBV12-4,.,TGTGCCAGCAGTTTAGGAGGGGGTGGCTACGAGCAGTACTTC,CASSLGGGGYEQYF
TRBJ2-7,few,TRBV20-1,.,TGCAGTGCTAGCCCTCACCTAGCGTCCTCCCCCAACTACGAGCAGTACTTC,CSASPHLASSPNYEQYF
TRBJ2-3,.,TRBV29-1,.,TGCAGCGTTGGACAGGACCTCACAGATACGCAGTATTTT,CSVGQDLTDTQYF
TRBJ2-5,few,TRBV4-1,.,TGCGCCAGCAGCCGCTCCAGATGGTTGGAGACCCAGTACTTC,CASSRSRWLETQYF
TRBJ2-7,.,TRBV7-2,TRBD2,TGTGCCAGCAGCAATAGCGGGGGCCTTTCCTACGAGCAGTACTTC,CASSNSGGLSYEQYF
TRBJ2-5,few,TRBV25-1,TRBD2,TGTGCCAGCACCTCTAGCGGGAGCCCCCCAGGAACCCAGTACTTC,CASTSSGSPPGTQYF
TRBJ2-3,few,TRBV7-2,.,TGTACCAGCAGCTTAGCGTCTACTAGCACAGATACGCAGTATTTT,CTSSLASTSTDTQYF
TRBJ2-5,.,TRBV11-2,TRBD2,TGTGCCAGCAGCTACCTTAGCGGGGGGGTACAAGAGACCCAGTACTTC,CASSYLSGGVQETQYF
TRBJ1-5,.,TRBV2,TRBD1,TGTGCCAGTAGACAGGGCAGGAGCAATCAGCCCCAGCATTTT,CASRQGRSNQPQHF
TRBJ2-7,.,TRBV7-9,TRBD1,TGTGCCAGCAGCCCCCCGGGACAGCCTATCTACGAGCAGTACTTC,CASSPPGQPIYEQYF
TRBJ2-5,few,TRBV7-2,TRBD1,TGTGCCAGCAGCTTAAGTGGGACAGGGTTGGAGACCCAGTACTTC,CASSLSGTGLETQYF
TRBJ2-3,few,TRBV20-1,TRBD2,TGCAGTGCTAGAGATGGGAGGGGCGCAGATACGCAGTATTTT,CSARDGRGADTQYF
TRBJ2-3,.,TRBV20-1,TRBD2,TGCAGTGTTACTAGCGGGGGGGCGGATACGCAGTATTTT,CSVTSGGADTQYF
TRBJ2-4,.,TRBV28,.,TGCGCCAGCACCTCGGGTCGGGACCATGAAAACATTCAGTACTTC,CASTSGRDHENIQYF
TRBJ1-1,.,TRBV6-6,.,TGTGCCAGCAGTTTGGACGGGAGGGACACTGAAGCTTTCTTT,CASSLDGRDTEAFF
TRBJ2-1,few,TRBV2,.,TGTGCCAGCAGTGCGGGGACCGGAGAGCAGTTCTTC,CASSAGTGEQFF
TRBJ1-1,.,TRBV7-8,.,TGTGCCAGCAGCTTAGCGGGAGTCCTTCCTACTGAAGCTTTCTTT,CASSLAGVLPTEAFF
TRBJ2-2,.,TRBV7-3,.,TGTGCCAGTCGGCGGGGTCCGGGGGACACCGGGGAGCTGTTTTTT,CASRRGPGDTGELFF
TRBJ2-4,.,TRBV3-1,.,TGTGCCAGCAGCCCCCCCAAGGGGCGGTCGGCCAAAAACATTCAGTACTTC,CASSPPKGRSAKNIQYF
TRBJ1-5,.,TRBV2,TRBD1,TGTGCCAGCAGTGAGACGACAGGGAATCAGCCCCAGCATTTT,CASSETTGNQPQHF